The 20 T cell receptor beta chains given below trace back to one sample, sequenced in a study of cytomegalovirus exposure and HLA in healthy donors (dated by TCRdb to about 2017). The library came from the immunoSEQ multiplex PCR assay. For the multiplex PCR, a mixture combining 60 forward primers for TCR Vbeta segments and 13 reverse primers for TCR Jbeta segments was used. The clones in this table, taken by TCRdb from immuneACCESS, are in-frame only. Not every clone is retained; where verified, under half of the shortfall comes from an unresolved V gene, and the cause of the rest is unknown. The sample data list roughly 150,000 clones, and more than 75% of these were observed just once. The ten most abundant clones make up around 15% of the sample. Sequencing was done on a sample of PBMCs. The receptors here all came from a middle-aged woman in good health and CMV-seronegative.

This clone was seen once. The gene calls are TRBV9 and TRBJ2-1, with 8 bases lining up with TRBD2. The V gene's germline CDR1 is SGDLS and CDR2 YYNGEE. The CDR3 sequence is 16 residues long. Trimming at V came to 0 bases and at J to 4 bases, leaving 6 bases not matched to a gene. The CDR3 DNA reads as TGTGCCAGCAGCGTAGGGGGGTCGGGAGGGTACAATGAGCAGTTCTTC. It encodes CASSVGGSGGYNEQFF.

As DNA, the CDR3 is TGTGCCAGCAGCCGTGGGACAGGGGGAAATCAGCCCCAGCATTTT. It yields the protein CASSRGTGGNQPQHF. This chain uses TRBV7-2 with TRBJ1-5, with 11 nucleotides matching TRBD1. Trimming at V came to 5 bases and at J to 4 bases, leaving 4 bases not matched to a gene. CDR3 length: 15 residues. The germline V gene encodes CDR1 SGHTA and CDR2 FQGNSA. The entire variable domain, with the rest obtained from reference TRBV7-2 and TRBJ1-5, is as follows: GAGVSQSPSNKVTEKGKDVELRCDPISGHTALYWYRQSLGQGLEFLIYFQGNSAPDKSGLPSDRFSAERTGGSVSTLTIQRTQQEDSAVYLCASSRGTGGNQPQHFGDGTRLSIL.

This clone was picked up a small number of times. The J gene is TRBJ2-1, the V gene TRBV10-3; a possible D gene is TRBD2 (7 bases). Germline V gene sequence: CDR1 ENHRY, CDR2 SYGVKD. This CDR3 region has 12 residues. The germline V and J ends were trimmed by 4 bases and 9 bases, with 10 bases remaining between them. The CDR3 spells CAISAGEGEQFF. CDR3 nucleotides: TGTGCCATCAGTGCAGGGGAGGGTGAGCAGTTCTTC.

The chain uses TRBV5-1 and TRBJ1-1; D perhaps matches TRBD1 (5 bases). The ends were cut back, 4 bases at V and 4 bases at J, with 17 bases in the middle. The CDR3 runs 15 residues. Germline CDR1 is SGHRS and CDR2 is YFSETQ. The CDR3 is CASSGSPQGSTEAFF. The CDR3 DNA reads TGCGCCAGCAGCGGTAGCCCCCAGGGAAGCACTGAAGCTTTCTTT.

This sequence joins TRBV6-4 and TRBJ1-1; D call uncertain. V was shortened by 0 bases and J by 0 bases, with 17 bases between the two germline ends. CDR3 length: 18 amino acids. Germline V CDR1 and CDR2: MRHNA, SNTAGT. The CDR3 is CASSDSEPVHALNTEAFF. CDR3 sequence (DNA): TGTGCCAGCAGTGACTCCGAGCCGGTGCACGCTTTGAACACTGAAGCTTTCTTT.

The chain couples TRBV6-6 to TRBJ2-7, with TRBD1 identical over 10 bases. Germline CDR1 reads MNHNY; CDR2 reads SVGAGI (reference sequence). There are 15 residues in the CDR3. J was trimmed by 4 bases and V by 5 bases; bases with no gene match: 8. The CDR3 here is CASSNTGQGTYEQYF. The CDR3 DNA reads TGTGCCAGCAGTAATACGGGACAGGGGACATACGAGCAGTACTTC.

The V gene is TRBV19, the J gene TRBJ1-1; TRBD1 is a possible D gene (6 bases). Trimming stripped 10 bases from V and 0 bases from J, with 12 bases between. This CDR3 spans 13 amino acids. CDR1 is LNHDA and CDR2 is SQIVND in the germline V gene (reference sequence). In nucleotides, the CDR3 is TGTGCCACCCGGTGGACAGTGAACACTGAAGCTTTCTTT. It yields the protein CATRWTVNTEAFF. The complete variable domain, with remaining parts taken from reference TRBV19 and TRBJ1-1, reads DGGITQSPKYLFRKEGQNVTLSCEQNLNHDAMYWYRQDPGQGLRLIYYSQIVNDFQKGDIAEGYSVSREKKESFPLTVTSAQKNPTAFYLCATRWTVNTEAFFGQGTRLTVV.

The CDR3 sequence: CASSRRRSGETSYGYTF. CDR3 bases: TGTGCCAGCAGCCGACGTCGGTCTGGGGAGACTAGCTATGGCTACACCTTC. The chain links TRBV5-6 to TRBJ1-2; D is ambiguous. Germline V lookup: CDR1 SGHDT, CDR2 YYEEEE. The CDR3 has 17 amino acids. V was cut by 4 bases and J by 4 bases, with 23 bases left in between.

The chain has TRBV6-5 and TRBJ2-3; D is uncertain. The germline V and J ends were trimmed by 2 bases and 0 bases, with 6 bases remaining between them. The V gene's germline CDR1 is MNHEY and CDR2 SVGAGI. This CDR3 region has 14 residues. CDR3 bases: TGTGCCAGCAGTTACGTGAGGAGCACAGATACGCAGTATTTT. It codes for CASSYVRSTDTQYF.

This clone appeared a single time. The chain combines TRBV7-9 with TRBJ1-1; TRBD1 agrees at 9 bases. The CDR3 totals 16 residues. CDR1 and CDR2 (germline): SEHNR, FQNEAQ (reference sequence). Losses at the gene ends were 8 bases for V and 1 base for J; bases not matched to a gene: 11. The CDR3 DNA sequence: TGTGCCAGCTCGCGTACTCCGGGACAGGGGAACACTGAAGCTTTCTTT. Translated: CASSRTPGQGNTEAFF.

This chain uses TRBV7-3 with TRBJ2-1, with 10 bases matching TRBD2. CDR1 is SGHTA, CDR2 FQGTGA, per germline. The J segment lost 8 bases and the V segment lost 0 bases, leaving 10 bases of the junction unmatched. This CDR3 has 17 amino acids. CDR3 protein: CASSLTPGAGGMHEQFF. The CDR3 nucleotides read TGTGCCAGCAGCTTAACGCCCGGAGCGGGAGGGATGCATGAGCAGTTCTTC.

The CDR3 loop is CAWSLQGAGNEKLFF. CDR3 bases: TGTGCCTGGAGTTTACAGGGGGCTGGTAATGAAAAACTGTTTTTT. The V and J genes are TRBV30 and TRBJ1-4, with TRBD1 matching 9 bases. The V gene end was trimmed by 2 bases and the J gene end by 4 bases; junction bases not matched to a gene: 5. The V gene's germline CDR1 is GTSNPN and CDR2 SVGIG (reference sequence). This CDR3 comprises 15 residues.

J is TRBJ1-4 and V is TRBV29-1; no firm D call. In germline, CDR1 is SQVTM, CDR2 ANQGSEA. The CDR3 extends over 12 amino acids. V was shortened by 7 bases and J by 8 bases, with 14 bases between the two germline ends. The CDR3: CSAGFSAEKLFF. The CDR3 nucleotides are TGCAGCGCTGGTTTCTCCGCGGAAAAACTGTTTTTT.

The rearrangement links TRBV10-3 to TRBJ2-2; D is unresolved. The CDR3 consists of 13 residues. Trimming left V 3 bases short and J 6 bases short, with 8 bases between. The V gene's germline CDR1 is ENHRY and CDR2 SYGVKD. In DNA, the CDR3 is TGTGCCATCAGTGATCCTGTCGCCGGGGAGCTGTTTTTT. Its translation is CAISDPVAGELFF.

This chain joins TRBV2 and TRBJ2-5, with a tentative D call TRBD2 (5 bases). CDR1 and CDR2 (germline): SNHLY, FYNNEI. V was pared by 4 bases and J by 3 bases, with 15 bases between. The CDR3 consists of 15 residues. The CDR3 is CASSAQTSGEETQYF. CDR3 nucleotides: TGTGCCAGCAGTGCTCAAACAAGCGGAGAAGAGACCCAGTACTTC.

V gene TRBV7-2 combines with J gene TRBJ2-7; D is ambiguous. V gave up 0 bases and J gave up 2 bases, with 11 bases separating them. The length of the CDR3 is 15 residues. Germline V gene data show CDR1 as SGHTA and CDR2 as FQGNSA. Here the CDR3 reads CASSLAGSLTYEQYF. The DNA for the CDR3 is TGTGCCAGCAGCTTAGCTGGCTCGTTAACCTACGAGCAGTACTTC.

The chain couples TRBV27 to TRBJ2-3; tentatively, D is TRBD2 (5 bases). The CDR3 sequence is 13 residues long. CDR1 and CDR2 from the germline V gene are MNHEY and SMNVEV (reference sequence). The germline V and J ends were trimmed by 5 bases and 2 bases, with 8 bases remaining between them. The CDR3 region is CASSRRDTDTQYF. The DNA for the CDR3 is TGTGCCAGCAGTCGCCGGGACACAGATACGCAGTATTTT.

The chain links TRBV2 to TRBJ2-5, with D perhaps TRBD2 (7 bases). CDR1 SNHLY and CDR2 FYNNEI come from the germline V gene. CDR3 length: 14 residues. Trimming stripped 7 bases from V and 5 bases from J, with 17 bases between. The CDR3 coding sequence is TGTGCCAGCACCGTGGGGGGGGGCGGGGAGACCCAGTACTTC. Amino acid sequence: CASTVGGGGETQYF. The full variable domain, rest sourced from reference TRBV2 and TRBJ2-5, is EPEVTQTPSHQVTQMGQEVILRCVPISNHLYFYWYRQILGQKVEFLVSFYNNEISEKSEIFDDQFSVERPDGSNFTLKIRSTKLEDSAMYFCASTVGGGGETQYFGPGTRLLVL.

About this clone itself: Given a far larger clone just one base away, this is likely a sequencing read error. The J gene is TRBJ2-1, the V gene TRBV11-3, with TRBD2 matching over 13 bases. This CDR3 region has 15 residues. Trimming cost V 5 bases and J 4 bases; bases outside gene matches: 2. Germline V lookup: CDR1 SGHNT, CDR2 YENEEA. The chain's CDR3 is CASSQLAGGYNEQFF. In DNA form, the CDR3 reads TGTGCCAGCAGCCAACTAGCGGGAGGGTACAATGAGCAGTTCTTC.

The chain carries TRBV10-3 and TRBJ2-1; 13 nucleotides agree with TRBD2. CDR1 is ENHRY, CDR2 SYGVKD, per germline. Trimming at V came to 7 bases and at J to 5 bases, leaving 5 bases not matched to a gene. This CDR3 spans 15 amino acids. The CDR3 DNA reads TGTGCCATCACGGTGACTAGCGGGGGGAACAATGAGCAGTTCTTC. This translates into CAITVTSGGNNEQFF.